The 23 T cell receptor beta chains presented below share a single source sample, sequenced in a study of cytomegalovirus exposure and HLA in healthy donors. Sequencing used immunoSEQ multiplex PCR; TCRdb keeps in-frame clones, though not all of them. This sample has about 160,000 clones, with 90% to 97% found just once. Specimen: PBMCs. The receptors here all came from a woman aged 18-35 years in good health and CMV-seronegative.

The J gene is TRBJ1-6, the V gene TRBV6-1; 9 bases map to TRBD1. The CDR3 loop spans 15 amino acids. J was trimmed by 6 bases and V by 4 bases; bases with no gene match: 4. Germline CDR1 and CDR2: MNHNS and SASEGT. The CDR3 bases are TGTGCCAGCAGTGGGACAGGGGTGGGTAATTCACCCCTCCACTTT. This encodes CASSGTGVGNSPLHF.

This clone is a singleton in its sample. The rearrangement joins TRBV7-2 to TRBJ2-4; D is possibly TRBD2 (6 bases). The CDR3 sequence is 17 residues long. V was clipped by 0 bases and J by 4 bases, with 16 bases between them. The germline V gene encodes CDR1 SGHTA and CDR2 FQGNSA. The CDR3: CASSLAGLARGKNIQYF. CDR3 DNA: TGTGCCAGCAGCTTAGCCGGTCTAGCCCGGGGGAAAAACATTCAGTACTTC.

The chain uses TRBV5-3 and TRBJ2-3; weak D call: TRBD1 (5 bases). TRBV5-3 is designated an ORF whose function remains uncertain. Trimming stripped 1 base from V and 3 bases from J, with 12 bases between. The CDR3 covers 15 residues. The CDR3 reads CARSLCSKGTDTQYF. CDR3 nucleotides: TGTGCCAGAAGCTTGTGTTCTAAGGGGACAGATACGCAGTATTTT.

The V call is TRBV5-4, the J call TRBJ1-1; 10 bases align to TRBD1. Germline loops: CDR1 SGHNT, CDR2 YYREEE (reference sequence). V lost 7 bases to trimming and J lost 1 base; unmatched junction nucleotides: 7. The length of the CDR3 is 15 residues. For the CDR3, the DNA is TGTGCCAGCTCACAGGGGGACAGGGGGAACACTGAAGCTTTCTTT. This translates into CASSQGDRGNTEAFF.

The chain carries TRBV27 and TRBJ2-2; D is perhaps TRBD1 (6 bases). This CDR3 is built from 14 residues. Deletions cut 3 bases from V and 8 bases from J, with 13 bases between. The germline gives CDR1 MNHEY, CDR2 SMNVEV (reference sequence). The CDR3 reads CASSFGTGSGELFF. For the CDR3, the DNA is TGTGCCAGCAGTTTTGGTACAGGGTCGGGGGAGCTGTTTTTT.

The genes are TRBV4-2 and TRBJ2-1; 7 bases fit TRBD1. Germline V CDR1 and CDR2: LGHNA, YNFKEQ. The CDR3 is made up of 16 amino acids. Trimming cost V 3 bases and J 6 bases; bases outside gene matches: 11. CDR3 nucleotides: TGTGCCAGCAGCCACACTCCGGACAGGCGCCCCAATGAGCAGTTCTTC. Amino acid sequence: CASSHTPDRRPNEQFF.

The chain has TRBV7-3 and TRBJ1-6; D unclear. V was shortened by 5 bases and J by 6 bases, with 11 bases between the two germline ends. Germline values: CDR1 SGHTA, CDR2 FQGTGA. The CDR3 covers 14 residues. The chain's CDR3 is CASSNDGVNSPLHF. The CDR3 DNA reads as TGTGCCAGCAGCAATGACGGGGTTAATTCACCCCTCCACTTT.

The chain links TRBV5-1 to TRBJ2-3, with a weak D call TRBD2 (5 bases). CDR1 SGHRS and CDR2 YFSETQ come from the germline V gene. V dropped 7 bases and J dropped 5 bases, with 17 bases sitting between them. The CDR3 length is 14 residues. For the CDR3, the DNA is TGCGCCAGCCGAAGAGGGATGAGAGAAGATACGCAGTATTTT. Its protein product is CASRRGMREDTQYF.

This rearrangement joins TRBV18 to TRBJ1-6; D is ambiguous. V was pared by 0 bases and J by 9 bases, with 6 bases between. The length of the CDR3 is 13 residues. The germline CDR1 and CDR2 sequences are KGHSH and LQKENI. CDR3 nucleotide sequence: TGTGCCAGCTCACCACCGACGGGTTCACCCCTCCACTTT. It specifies CASSPPTGSPLHF.

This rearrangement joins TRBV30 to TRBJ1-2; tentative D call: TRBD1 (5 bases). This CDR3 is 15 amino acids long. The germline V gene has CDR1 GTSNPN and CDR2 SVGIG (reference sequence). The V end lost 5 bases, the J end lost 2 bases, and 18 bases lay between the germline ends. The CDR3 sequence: CAWEDLTDTNYGYTF. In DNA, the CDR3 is TGTGCCTGGGAGGACCTGACGGACACCAACTATGGCTACACCTTC. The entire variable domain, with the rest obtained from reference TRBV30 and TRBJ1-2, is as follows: SQTIHQWPATLVQPVGSPLSLECTVEGTSNPNLYWYRQAAGRGLQLLFYSVGIGQISSEVPQNLSASRPQDRQFILSSKKLLLSDSGFYLCAWEDLTDTNYGYTFGSGTRLTVV.

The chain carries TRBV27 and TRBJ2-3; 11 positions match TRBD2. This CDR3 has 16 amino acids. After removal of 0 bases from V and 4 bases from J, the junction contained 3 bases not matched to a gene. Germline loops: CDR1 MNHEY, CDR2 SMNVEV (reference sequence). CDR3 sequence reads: CASSLSWGLAADTQYF. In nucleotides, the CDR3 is TGTGCCAGCAGTTTATCATGGGGACTAGCGGCAGATACGCAGTATTTT.

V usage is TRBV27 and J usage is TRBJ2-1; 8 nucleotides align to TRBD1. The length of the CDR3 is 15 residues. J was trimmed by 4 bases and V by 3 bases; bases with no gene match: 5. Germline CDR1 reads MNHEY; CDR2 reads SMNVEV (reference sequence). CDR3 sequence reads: CASSLRQGYYNEQFF. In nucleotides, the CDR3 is TGTGCCAGCAGTTTGAGACAGGGGTATTACAATGAGCAGTTCTTC.

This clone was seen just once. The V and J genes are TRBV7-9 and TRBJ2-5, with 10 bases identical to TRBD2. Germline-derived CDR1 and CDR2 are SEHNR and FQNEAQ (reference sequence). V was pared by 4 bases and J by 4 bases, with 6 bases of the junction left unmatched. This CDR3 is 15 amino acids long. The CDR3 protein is CASSSTSGVAETQYF. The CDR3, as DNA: TGTGCCAGCAGCTCAACTAGCGGGGTAGCAGAGACCCAGTACTTC.

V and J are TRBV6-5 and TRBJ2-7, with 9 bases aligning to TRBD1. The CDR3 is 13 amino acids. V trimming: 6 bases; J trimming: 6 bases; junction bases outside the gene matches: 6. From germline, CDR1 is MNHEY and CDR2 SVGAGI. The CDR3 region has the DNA TGTGCCAGCAGGAGGGACAGGGCGGGCGAGCAGTACTTC. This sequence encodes CASRRDRAGEQYF.

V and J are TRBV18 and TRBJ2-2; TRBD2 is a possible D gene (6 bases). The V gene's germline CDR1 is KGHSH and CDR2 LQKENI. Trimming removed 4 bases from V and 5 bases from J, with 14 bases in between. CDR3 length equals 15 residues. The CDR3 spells CASSRDGGSTGELFF. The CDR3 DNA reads TGTGCCAGCTCACGTGATGGGGGGTCAACCGGGGAGCTGTTTTTT. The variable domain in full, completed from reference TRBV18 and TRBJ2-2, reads NAGVMQNPRHLVRRRGQEARLRCSPMKGHSHVYWYRQLPEEGLKFMVYLQKENIIDESGMPKERFSAEFPKEGPSILRIQQVVRGDSAAYFCASSRDGGSTGELFFGEGSRLTVL.

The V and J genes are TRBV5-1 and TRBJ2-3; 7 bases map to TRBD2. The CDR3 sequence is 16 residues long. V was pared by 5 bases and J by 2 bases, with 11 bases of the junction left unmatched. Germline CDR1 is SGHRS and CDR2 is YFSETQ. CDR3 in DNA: TGCGCCAGCAGTGGAACCAGCGGGGTAATCACAGATACGCAGTATTTT. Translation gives CASSGTSGVITDTQYF.

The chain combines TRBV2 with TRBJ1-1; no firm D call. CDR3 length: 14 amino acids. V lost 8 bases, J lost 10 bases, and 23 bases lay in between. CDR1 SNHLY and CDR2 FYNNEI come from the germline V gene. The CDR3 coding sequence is TGTGCCAGCGTGTGGGCGGGTACATCGGAAGTAGCTTTCTTT. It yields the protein CASVWAGTSEVAFF.

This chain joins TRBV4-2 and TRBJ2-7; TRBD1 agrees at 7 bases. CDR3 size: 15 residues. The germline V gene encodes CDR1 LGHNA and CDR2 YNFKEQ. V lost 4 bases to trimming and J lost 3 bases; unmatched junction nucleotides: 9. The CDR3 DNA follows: TGTGCCAGCAGCCCTACGGAGGCAGGGGGCTACGAGCAGTACTTC. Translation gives CASSPTEAGGYEQYF.

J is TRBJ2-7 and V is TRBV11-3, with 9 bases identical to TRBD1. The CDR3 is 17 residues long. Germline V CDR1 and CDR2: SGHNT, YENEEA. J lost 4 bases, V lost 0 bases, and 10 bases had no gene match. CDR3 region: CASSLDYDGTGRYEQYF. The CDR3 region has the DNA TGTGCCAGCAGCTTAGATTACGATGGGACAGGGAGATACGAGCAGTACTTC.

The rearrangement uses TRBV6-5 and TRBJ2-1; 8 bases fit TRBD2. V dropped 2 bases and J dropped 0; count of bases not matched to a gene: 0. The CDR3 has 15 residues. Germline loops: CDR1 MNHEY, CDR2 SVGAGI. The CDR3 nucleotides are TGTGCCAGCAGTTACGGGACTAGCTCCTACAATGAGCAGTTCTTC. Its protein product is CASSYGTSSYNEQFF.

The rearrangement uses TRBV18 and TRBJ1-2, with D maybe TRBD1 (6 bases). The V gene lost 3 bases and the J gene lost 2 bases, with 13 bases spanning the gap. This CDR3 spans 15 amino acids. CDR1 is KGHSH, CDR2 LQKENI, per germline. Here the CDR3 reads CASSPSPDRNYGYTF. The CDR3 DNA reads TGTGCCAGCTCACCGTCCCCCGACAGGAACTATGGCTACACCTTC.

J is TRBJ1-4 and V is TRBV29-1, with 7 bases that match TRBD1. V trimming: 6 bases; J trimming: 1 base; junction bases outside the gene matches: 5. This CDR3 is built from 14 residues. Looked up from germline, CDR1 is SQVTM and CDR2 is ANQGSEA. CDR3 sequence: CSVLNRGTNEKLFF. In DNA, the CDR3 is TGCAGCGTCCTCAACAGGGGAACTAATGAAAAACTGTTTTTT.

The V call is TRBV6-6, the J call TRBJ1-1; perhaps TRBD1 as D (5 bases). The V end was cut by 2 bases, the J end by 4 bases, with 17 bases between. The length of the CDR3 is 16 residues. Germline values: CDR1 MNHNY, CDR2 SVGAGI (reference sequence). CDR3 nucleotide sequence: TGTGCCAGCAGTTACCCGCGAGCAGGGAAAGCCACTGAAGCTTTCTTT. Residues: CASSYPRAGKATEAFF.